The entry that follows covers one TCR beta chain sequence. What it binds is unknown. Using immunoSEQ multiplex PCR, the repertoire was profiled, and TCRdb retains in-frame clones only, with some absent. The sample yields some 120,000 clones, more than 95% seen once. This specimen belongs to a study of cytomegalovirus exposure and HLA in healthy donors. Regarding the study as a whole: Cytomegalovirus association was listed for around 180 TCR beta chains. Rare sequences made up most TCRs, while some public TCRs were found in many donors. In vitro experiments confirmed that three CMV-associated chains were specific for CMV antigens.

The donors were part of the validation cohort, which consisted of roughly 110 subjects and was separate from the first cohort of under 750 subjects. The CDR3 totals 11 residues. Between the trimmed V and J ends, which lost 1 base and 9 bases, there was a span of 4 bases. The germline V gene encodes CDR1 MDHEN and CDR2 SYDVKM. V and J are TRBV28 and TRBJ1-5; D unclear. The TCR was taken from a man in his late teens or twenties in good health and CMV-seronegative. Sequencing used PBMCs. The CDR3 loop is CASSLSLPQHF. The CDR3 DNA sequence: TGTGCCAGCAGTTTATCTCTGCCCCAGCATTTT.